This TCR beta chain was recovered during a study of T cell repertoires in cytomegalovirus infection. The wider study: Epitope selection comprised recently identified HLA-C-restricted CMV epitopes and well-studied HLA-B-restricted CMV epitopes. The public TCR beta signatures pointed to both CMV infection and matching HLA type. Study findings and constraints: Dominant in the ex vivo response were TCR beta clonotypes restricted by HLA-C and specific for CMV.

TCRdb analysed the reads with MiXCR anew, one entry per CDR3 protein. The sample yields about 890,000 distinct CDR3 sequences, approximately 31% seen once. From germline, CDR1 is PRHDT and CDR2 FYEKMQ (reference sequence). This CDR3 comprises 14 residues. Trimming took off 3 bases at V and 5 bases at J, with 13 bases between the two ends. In this sample, this clonotype turned up a few times. Its matching antigen is unknown. This TCR was recovered from a human donor in good health (CMV status not recorded). Some clones in this sample may be carry-over from other donors' samples. The source material was cultured CD8+ T cells from PBMCs, sampled from culture after CMV antigen stimulation. The V and J genes are TRBV13 and TRBJ1-1; D not certain. The CDR3 DNA is TGTGCCAGCAGCTTCGCCGGGCACGGGACTGAAGCTTTCTTT. Its translation: CASSFAGHGTEAFF.